These 25 T cell receptor beta chains originate from one sample sequenced in a study of blood T cell repertoires in COVID-19. Clones were read by immunoSEQ multiplex PCR, and TCRdb kept only the in-frame ones, dropping some. The sample consists of around 100,000 clones, 80% to 90% of them appearing once. The sequenced material came from peripheral blood. Receptor source: a man older than 75 with acute or convalescent COVID-19.

The V gene is TRBV19, the J gene TRBJ1-1; 7 bases align to TRBD1. The CDR3 spans 13 residues. Trimming took 5 bases from V and 5 from J; bases not matched to a gene: 5. Germline V gives CDR1 LNHDA, CDR2 SQIVND (reference sequence). The CDR3 loop is CASSADRETEAFF. As DNA, the CDR3 is TGTGCCAGTAGTGCCGACAGGGAGACTGAAGCTTTCTTT.

CDR3 bases: TGTGCCAGCAGCCCCTGGACTAGCGGGAGCTCCTACGAGCAGTACTTC. It specifies CASSPWTSGSSYEQYF. V gene TRBV9 combines with J gene TRBJ2-7, with TRBD2 matching over 13 bases. V trimming: 4 bases; J trimming: 0 bases; junction bases outside the gene matches: 4. The CDR3 runs to 16 residues. Germline values: CDR1 SGDLS, CDR2 YYNGEE. Full variable domain (missing parts from reference TRBV9 and TRBJ2-7): DSGVTQTPKHLITATGQRVTLRCSPRSGDLSVYWYQQSLDQGLQFLIQYYNGEERAKGNILERFSAQQFPDLHSELNLSSLELGDSALYFCASSPWTSGSSYEQYFGPGTRLTVT.

The chain is built from TRBV6-5 and TRBJ2-5; TRBD2 aligns across 7 bases. This CDR3 region has 15 residues. V gave up 2 bases and J gave up 2 bases; unmatched junction bases: 5. CDR1 is MNHEY, CDR2 SVGAGI, per germline. The CDR3 protein is CASSYIGGGQETQYF. In DNA, the CDR3 is TGTGCCAGCAGTTACATTGGGGGAGGGCAAGAGACCCAGTACTTC.

This sequence joins TRBV5-4 and TRBJ1-5; the match to TRBD1 covers 8 bases. The CDR3 loop spans 14 amino acids. In germline, CDR1 is SGHNT, CDR2 YYREEE (reference sequence). Germline trimming cut 4 bases from V and 3 bases from J; bases unmatched to any gene: 3. The CDR3: CASSLQGVNQPQHF. In nucleotides, the CDR3 is TGTGCCAGCAGCCTACAGGGGGTCAATCAGCCCCAGCATTTT.

CDR3 sequence: CASTDRSSGNTIYF. CDR3 nucleotide sequence: TGTGCCAGCACCGACAGAAGCTCTGGAAACACCATATATTTT. The chain uses TRBV11-2 and TRBJ1-3, with D possibly matching TRBD1 (5 bases). The CDR3 is 14 amino acids. Trimming cost V 7 bases and J 0 bases, with 10 bases left between them. Germline-derived CDR1 and CDR2 are SGHAT and FQNNGV.

This clone showed up just once. J is TRBJ1-1 and V is TRBV5-1, with TRBD1 matching 7 bases. This CDR3 spans 15 amino acids. The germline gives CDR1 SGHRS, CDR2 YFSETQ. With 4 bases clipped from V and 1 base from J, the junction kept 7 bases outside the gene matches. The CDR3 loop reads CASSPGQAPNTEAFF. CDR3 DNA: TGCGCCAGCAGCCCAGGACAGGCCCCGAACACTGAAGCTTTCTTT.

This clone turned up a few times. The chain is built from TRBV19 and TRBJ1-1, with a weak D call TRBD1 (5 bases). Trimming cost V 4 bases and J 1 base, with 7 bases left between them. Germline loops: CDR1 LNHDA, CDR2 SQIVND (reference sequence). The CDR3 loop spans 13 amino acids. Written as DNA, the CDR3 is TGTGCCAGTAGTACCAGGGAGAACACTGAAGCTTTCTTT. Translation: CASSTRENTEAFF.

CDR3 protein: CASSKGLAGVSETQYF. The CDR3 nucleotides are TGTGCCAGCAGTAAAGGACTAGCGGGAGTGTCAGAGACCCAGTACTTC. This sequence joins TRBV28 and TRBJ2-5; TRBD2 matches 13 bases. CDR3 length equals 16 residues. The V and J ends lost 5 bases and 4 bases, in that order; junction bases with no gene match: 7. Germline assignment: CDR1 MDHEN and CDR2 SYDVKM.

The chain recombines TRBV30 with TRBJ1-1; unclear D gene. The CDR3 length is 12 residues. Trimming took 4 bases from V and 5 from J, leaving 11 bases between them. Germline values: CDR1 GTSNPN, CDR2 SVGIG (reference sequence). CDR3 nucleotide sequence: TGTGCCTGGAATTGGAGGGAAACTGAAGCTTTCTTT. Amino acid sequence: CAWNWRETEAFF.

This clone has only one observation. The chain uses TRBV7-2 and TRBJ2-7; 10 bases match TRBD2. V dropped 5 bases and J dropped 3; count of bases not matched to a gene: 10. CDR1 is SGHTA, CDR2 FQGNSA, per germline. The CDR3 spans 16 residues. CDR3 in amino acids: CASSRPSGRADYEQYF. The CDR3, as DNA: TGTGCCAGCAGCCGGCCCAGCGGGAGGGCCGACTACGAGCAGTACTTC.

The CDR3 protein is CASSWDRNSYEQYF. The CDR3 DNA follows: TGTGCCAGCAGTTGGGACAGAAATTCCTACGAGCAGTACTTC. The V gene is TRBV27, the J gene TRBJ2-7, with 7 bases matching TRBD1. The V gene's germline CDR1 is MNHEY and CDR2 SMNVEV (reference sequence). J gave up 1 base and V 4 bases, and 4 bases lay outside the gene matches. This CDR3 region has 14 residues.

V and J are TRBV6-1 and TRBJ2-1; D perhaps matches TRBD2 (5 bases). The CDR3 consists of 13 residues. The V end was cut by 1 base, the J end by 10 bases, with 11 bases between. CDR1 MNHNS and CDR2 SASEGT come from the germline V gene. Written as DNA, the CDR3 is TGTGCCAGCAGTGAAGGGAGGAGTGTCGAGCAGTTCTTC. Residues: CASSEGRSVEQFF.

J is TRBJ2-6 and V is TRBV7-9; D is uncertain. The CDR3 covers 16 residues. Germline CDR1 is SEHNR and CDR2 is FQNEAQ (reference sequence). Trimming pared 1 base from V and 0 bases from J, leaving 7 bases between. The chain's CDR3 is CASSLDIASGANVLTF. CDR3 bases: TGTGCCAGCAGCTTAGACATAGCCTCTGGGGCCAACGTCCTGACTTTC.

The chain employs TRBV9 and TRBJ2-3; 7 bases agree with TRBD2. The germline V gene has CDR1 SGDLS and CDR2 YYNGEE. V lost 2 bases to trimming and J lost 2 bases; unmatched junction nucleotides: 2. The CDR3 contains 14 residues. The CDR3 DNA reads TGTGCCAGCAGCGTCAGGGACTACACAGATACGCAGTATTTT. Translation: CASSVRDYTDTQYF.

The rearrangement links TRBV5-4 to TRBJ2-7; 7 nucleotides line up with TRBD1. Trimming removed 3 bases from V and 6 bases from J; junction bases left unmatched: 15. CDR1 and CDR2 (germline): SGHNT, YYREEE (reference sequence). The CDR3 is made up of 16 amino acids. The CDR3: CASSSLVGQVTGEQYF. The CDR3 DNA reads as TGTGCCAGCAGCTCACTCGTCGGACAGGTAACGGGCGAGCAGTACTTC. Using reference TRBV5-4 and TRBJ2-7 for the parts outside the CDR3, the full variable domain is ETGVTQSPTHLIKTRGQQVTLRCSSQSGHNTVSWYQQALGQGPQFIFQYYREEENGRGNFPPRFSGLQFPNYSSELNVNALELDDSALYLCASSSLVGQVTGEQYFGPGTRLTVT.

The CDR3: CASSGRGNGNTEAFF. CDR3 bases: TGCGCCAGCAGCGGGAGGGGCAATGGGAACACTGAAGCTTTCTTT. This sequence joins TRBV5-1 and TRBJ1-1; weak D call: TRBD1 (5 bases). Per the germline V gene, CDR1 is SGHRS and CDR2 is YFSETQ. Deletions cut 4 bases from V and 1 base from J, with 14 bases between. The CDR3 runs 15 residues.

The chain has TRBV27 and TRBJ2-1; TRBD2 agrees at 12 bases. J lost 6 bases, V lost 3 bases, and 9 bases had no gene match. The CDR3 sequence is 17 residues long. CDR1 and CDR2 from the germline V gene are MNHEY and SMNVEV (reference sequence). In DNA, the CDR3 is TGTGCCAGCAGTTTGGGTTTTGGGGGACTAGCGGGCAATGAGCAGTTCTTC. It is translated as CASSLGFGGLAGNEQFF.

About this clone itself: The junction shows a germline mismatch at one end, possibly a read error. The V call is TRBV7-7, the J call TRBJ2-7; perhaps TRBD1 as D (6 bases). Germline V gives CDR1 SSHAT, CDR2 FNYEAQ (reference sequence). This CDR3 is built from 16 residues. This CDR3 reads CASSPRRDISSYEQYF. The CDR3 DNA is TGTGCTAGCAGCCCCCGTAGGGACATCAGCTCCTACGAGCAGTACTTC.

This chain joins TRBV10-3 and TRBJ1-4, with 10 positions matching TRBD1. Looked up from germline, CDR1 is ENHRY and CDR2 is SYGVKD. Trimming at V came to 3 bases and at J to 3 bases, leaving 16 bases not matched to a gene. The CDR3 spans 20 residues. CDR3 sequence: CAISDPGTGALLTSNEKLFF. CDR3 nucleotide sequence: TGTGCCATCAGTGACCCCGGGACAGGGGCCCTTCTTACTTCTAATGAAAAACTGTTTTTT.

This chain links TRBV28 with TRBJ1-1; perhaps TRBD1 as D (6 bases). Germline CDR1 reads MDHEN; CDR2 reads SYDVKM. V was clipped by 4 bases and J by 4 bases, with 13 bases between them. The CDR3 sequence is 14 residues long. The CDR3 spells CASSSADSLTEAFF. In nucleotides, the CDR3 is TGTGCCAGCAGTTCTGCGGACAGCCTCACTGAAGCTTTCTTT.

A few counts support this clone. The chain uses TRBV6-5 and TRBJ1-4, with a weak D call TRBD1 (5 bases). V dropped 5 bases and J dropped 8 bases, with 18 bases sitting between them. Germline V gene data show CDR1 as MNHEY and CDR2 as SVGAGI. The CDR3 runs to 15 residues. CDR3 amino acids: CASSRTGSAGEKLFF. DNA of the CDR3: TGTGCCAGCAGTAGAACAGGTTCAGCAGGGGAAAAACTGTTTTTT.

The rearrangement uses TRBV20-1 and TRBJ2-3; a weak D match, TRBD2 (6 bases). This CDR3 region has 11 residues. Trimming took off 4 bases at V and 6 bases at J, with 8 bases between the two ends. In germline, CDR1 is DFQATT, CDR2 SNEGSKA (reference sequence). In DNA form, the CDR3 reads TGCAGTGCTACCCTAGCGGATACGCAGTATTTT. Its translation: CSATLADTQYF.

CDR3 region: CASSLIRGLNYGYTF. The CDR3 coding sequence is TGTGCCAGCAGTTTAATTCGGGGTCTTAACTATGGCTACACCTTC. V usage is TRBV28 and J usage is TRBJ1-2; no definite D call. V lost 2 bases to trimming and J lost 1 base, with 11 bases between them. The CDR3 spans 15 residues. Germline loops: CDR1 MDHEN, CDR2 SYDVKM.

This clone was detected only once. The chain uses TRBV2 and TRBJ2-1, with 10 bases that match TRBD2. Germline V CDR1 and CDR2: SNHLY, FYNNEI. Trimming took 7 bases from V and 4 from J; bases not matched to a gene: 7. This CDR3 is 15 amino acids long. The CDR3 coding sequence is TGTGCCAGCACCCTCCTAGCGGGGGAGTACAATGAGCAGTTCTTC. This translates into CASTLLAGEYNEQFF.

V and J are TRBV4-1 and TRBJ1-1; 9 bases fit TRBD1. V lost 1 base, J lost 4 bases, and 7 bases stayed unmatched. CDR1 is MGHRA and CDR2 is YSYEKL in the germline V gene. The CDR3 has 16 amino acids. CDR3 nucleotide sequence: TGCGCCAGCAGCCAAGGAGGCGGACAGGGGTTCACTGAAGCTTTCTTT. It codes for CASSQGGGQGFTEAFF.